Listed here is a single T cell receptor (beta chain). The antigen is unknown. The PCR had 60 Vbeta and 13 Jbeta primers. TCRdb keeps only in-frame clones here, not all; method: immunoSEQ multiplex PCR. The repertoire holds 200,000 to 250,000 clones, with around 75% as singletons. Trimming took 2 bases from V and 8 from J, leaving 24 bases between them. The length of the CDR3 is 16 residues. From germline, CDR1 is GTSNPN and CDR2 SVGIG (reference sequence). The data were taken from a study of cytomegalovirus exposure and HLA in healthy donors. Study in general: Genotyping showed roughly 81% of 350 to 400 donors falling in the Caucasian-associated ancestry cluster.

Study-wide results and caveats: Prediction of most subjects' HLA-A and HLA-B alleles by TCR beta sequences was reportedly accurate.

The sample was PBMCs. This TCR came from a woman aged 25 to 39 in good health and CMV-seronegative. The rearrangement links TRBV30 to TRBJ1-2; D ambiguous. The CDR3 sequence is CAWSPLTTPRSRGYTF. CDR3 nucleotide sequence: TGTGCCTGGAGTCCGCTTACCACCCCTCGGTCGCGGGGCTACACCTTC.